This TCR beta chain derives from a study of memory CD4+ T cells and cytomegalovirus serostatus. Single viable CD3+CD4+CD8-CD45RO+ cells were sorted as the memory CD4+ T cells. Germline values: CDR1 LGHNA, CDR2 YNFKEQ. The CDR3 runs to 15 residues. V was shortened by 0 bases and J by 10 bases, with 15 bases between the two germline ends. Authors' analysis steps: After removing out-of-frame reads, approximately 2.2 million distinct TCRbeta sequences remained. Assay: immunoSEQ multiplex PCR; the TCRdb copy retains only in-frame clones and omits some. D and trimming come from the DNA, and the V and J calls and clone size come from that table. The table includes 50,000 to 65,000 clones, around 83% detected once.

The TCR originated in an adult in good health and CMV-seropositive. Sequenced: memory CD4+ T cells from blood. The rearrangement uses TRBV4-2 and TRBJ1-4, with D possibly matching TRBD1 (5 bases). This CDR3 is CASSQETGRDGKLFF. The CDR3, as DNA: TGTGCCAGCAGCCAAGAGACCGGCAGGGATGGAAAACTGTTTTTT.